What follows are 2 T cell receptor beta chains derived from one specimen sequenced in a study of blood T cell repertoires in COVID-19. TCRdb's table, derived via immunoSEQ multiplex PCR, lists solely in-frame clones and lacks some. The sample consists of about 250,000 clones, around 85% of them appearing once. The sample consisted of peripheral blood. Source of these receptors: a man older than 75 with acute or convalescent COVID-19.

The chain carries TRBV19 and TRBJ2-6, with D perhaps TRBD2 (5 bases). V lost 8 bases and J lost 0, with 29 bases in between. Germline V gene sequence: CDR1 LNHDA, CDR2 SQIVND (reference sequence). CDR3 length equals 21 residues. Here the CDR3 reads CASALRGITGSLLSGANVLTF. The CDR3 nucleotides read TGTGCCAGTGCTCTAAGAGGGATCACCGGCTCCCTCCTCTCTGGGGCCAACGTCCTGACTTTC. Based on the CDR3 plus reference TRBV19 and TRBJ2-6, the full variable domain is DGGITQSPKYLFRKEGQNVTLSCEQNLNHDAMYWYRQDPGQGLRLIYYSQIVNDFQKGDIAEGYSVSREKKESFPLTVTSAQKNPTAFYLCASALRGITGSLLSGANVLTFGAGSRLTVL.

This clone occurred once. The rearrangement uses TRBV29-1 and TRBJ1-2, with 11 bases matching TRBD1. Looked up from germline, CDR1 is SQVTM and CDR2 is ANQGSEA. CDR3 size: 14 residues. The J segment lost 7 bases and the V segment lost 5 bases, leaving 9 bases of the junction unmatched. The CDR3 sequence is CSVLGGQGARGYTF. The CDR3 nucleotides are TGCAGCGTTCTCGGTGGACAGGGGGCGCGTGGCTACACCTTC.